The clone carrying this T cell receptor beta chain has a handful of counts. What it binds is unknown. Under 3 months in duration, the ophthalmopathy in affected donors had moderate-to-severe activity, CAS ≥3 and NOSPECS ≥4. This specimen belongs to a study of Graves' ophthalmopathy and Graves' hyperthyroidism. Turning to the study itself: The study drew peripheral blood at initial diagnosis, before any treatment. Notes on the study in general: Most thyroid clonotypes with frequency above 0.001 were detected in blood too.

The J segment lost 5 bases and the V segment lost 1 base, leaving 7 bases of the junction unmatched. This CDR3 is 15 amino acids long. Per the germline V gene, CDR1 is SGHRS and CDR2 is YFSETQ. The authors amplified TCR beta CDR3 regions from RNA transcripts. HTBI primers were employed in first-round RT-PCR, then a second-round multiplex PCR followed. Via MiXCR, TCRdb re-called the multiplex PCR reads, giving one row per CDR3 protein. The sample lists roughly 480,000 distinct CDR3 sequences, approximately 15% occurring once. The source is a woman in her 30s with Graves' ophthalmopathy. The gene calls are TRBV5-1 and TRBJ2-7, with 9 bases lining up with TRBD1. Sequences were obtained from blood. CDR3 region: CASSLFGTGYHEQYF. In DNA, the CDR3 is TGCGCCAGCAGCTTGTTTGGGACAGGGTACCACGAGCAGTACTTC.